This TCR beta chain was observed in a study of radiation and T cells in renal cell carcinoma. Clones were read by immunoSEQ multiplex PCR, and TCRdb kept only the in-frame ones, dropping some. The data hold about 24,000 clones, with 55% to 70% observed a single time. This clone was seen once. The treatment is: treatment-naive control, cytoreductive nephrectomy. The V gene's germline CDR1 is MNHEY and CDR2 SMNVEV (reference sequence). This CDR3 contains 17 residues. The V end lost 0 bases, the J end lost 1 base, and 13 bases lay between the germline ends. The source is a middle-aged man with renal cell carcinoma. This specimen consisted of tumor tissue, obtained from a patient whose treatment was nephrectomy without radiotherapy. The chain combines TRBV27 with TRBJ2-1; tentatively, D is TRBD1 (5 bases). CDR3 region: CASSLSDIDSSYNEQFF. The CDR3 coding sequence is TGTGCCAGCAGTTTATCGGACATAGACAGTTCCTACAATGAGCAGTTCTTC.